Here is one T cell receptor beta chain with its context. Its antigen is still unknown. These data originate in a study of shared clonotypes between healthy human individuals. Background on the study: Three CD4 naive, three CD4 memory, two CD8 naive and one CD8 memory plate were used per donor. Notes on the study in general: What naive subsets generally showed was a larger estimated richness than memory subsets showed. Donor scarcity curtailed the genetic and exposure-history diversity represented herein.

Here immunoSEQ multiplex PCR was the method, and the copy in TCRdb shows in-frame clones only, minus some. The sample includes under 850,000 clones, 55% to 75% of them seen just once. The CDR3 is made up of 11 amino acids. Trimming left V 8 bases short and J 5 bases short, with 8 bases between. From germline, CDR1 is WSHSY and CDR2 SAAADI. A CD45RA-negative memory subset and a CD45RA+ naive subset were separated from the CD4+ cells. The material sequenced was memory CD4+ T cells sorted from blood. Subset defined: CD45RA-negative fraction. The chain carries TRBV10-2 and TRBJ2-3, with D uncertain. The source of this sequence is a young woman in good health. CDR3 DNA sequence: TGCGCCAGCGGCAGGAGAGATACGCAGTATTTT. Translating it yields CASGRRDTQYF.